This section outlines one T cell receptor beta chain sequence together with its context. CDR3 length equals 14 residues. The germline V and J ends were trimmed by 0 bases and 3 bases, with 7 bases remaining between them. Germline V gives CDR1 LGHNA, CDR2 YNFKEQ. The data were obtained in a study of technical replicates of blood from a handful of donors. Assay used: immunoSEQ multiplex PCR; TCRdb lists only in-frame clones, some missing. The sample consists of about 95,000 clones, roughly 95% of them appearing once. The rearrangement joins TRBV4-2 to TRBJ2-3, with D hard to call. The sequenced sample consisted of T cells isolated from PBMCs. The sequence came from a human donor in good health. The CDR3 spells CASSQDVETDTQYF. The CDR3 DNA reads TGTGCCAGCAGCCAAGACGTCGAGACAGATACGCAGTATTTT.